What follows are 4 T cell receptor beta chains derived from one specimen sequenced in a study of blood T cell repertoires in COVID-19. Clones were sequenced by immunoSEQ multiplex PCR, and TCRdb holds only the in-frame ones, with some missing. The sample holds about 280,000 clones; about 85% are singletons and the top ten take around 2.3%. Input material: PBMCs or T cells enriched from blood (not recorded which). The source is a woman between 50 and 59 years old who had recovered from COVID-19.

The gene calls are TRBV29-1 and TRBJ2-7, with 7 bases aligning to TRBD2. Germline V lookup: CDR1 SQVTM, CDR2 ANQGSEA. CDR3 length: 14 residues. Trimming cost V 4 bases and J 5 bases; bases outside gene matches: 11. The CDR3 nucleotides are TGCAGCGTTGGGGGGAGGACTAGTTTGCACGAGCAGTACTTC. Translation gives CSVGGRTSLHEQYF.

The chain couples TRBV5-1 to TRBJ1-1; tentative D call: TRBD1 (6 bases). Germline V gene lookup returns CDR1 SGHRS and CDR2 YFSETQ. The CDR3 is made up of 14 amino acids. Trimming removed 3 bases at V and 7 bases at J, with 16 bases between. CDR3 sequence reads: CASSSGGGAREAFF. CDR3 in DNA: TGCGCCAGCAGCTCGGGTGGGGGGGCGCGTGAAGCTTTCTTT.

As DNA, the CDR3 is TGTGCCAGCAGCTTAGAGATGGACAGGGGGAATAATGAGCAGTTCTTC. The encoded protein is CASSLEMDRGNNEQFF. This chain connects TRBV7-9 to TRBJ2-1, with 10 bases matching TRBD1. CDR1 is SEHNR, CDR2 FQNEAQ, per germline (reference sequence). Trimming cost V 1 base and J 7 bases; bases outside gene matches: 7. The CDR3 sequence is 16 residues long.

This chain connects TRBV5-1 to TRBJ2-7; TRBD1 is a possible D gene (5 bases). Trimming removed 1 base at V and 6 bases at J, with 17 bases between. Germline CDR1 and CDR2: SGHRS and YFSETQ. The CDR3 totals 15 residues. The DNA for the CDR3 is TGCGCCAGCAGCTTGAGGGCTGGGTGGGGCGCCGAGCAGTACTTC. It is translated as CASSLRAGWGAEQYF.